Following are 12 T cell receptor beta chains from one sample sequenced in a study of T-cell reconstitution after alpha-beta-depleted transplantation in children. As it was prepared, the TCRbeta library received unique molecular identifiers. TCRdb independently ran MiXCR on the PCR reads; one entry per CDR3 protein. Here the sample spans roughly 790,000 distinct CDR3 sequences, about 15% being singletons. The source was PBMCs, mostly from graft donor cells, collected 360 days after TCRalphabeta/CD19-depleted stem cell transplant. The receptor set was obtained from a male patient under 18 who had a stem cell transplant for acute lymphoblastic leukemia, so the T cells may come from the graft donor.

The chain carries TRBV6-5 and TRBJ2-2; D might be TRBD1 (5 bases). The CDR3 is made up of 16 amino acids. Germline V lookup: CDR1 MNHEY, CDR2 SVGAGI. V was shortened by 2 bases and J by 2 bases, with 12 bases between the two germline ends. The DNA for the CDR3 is TGTGCCAGCAGTTACCATGACACAGGAAACACCGGGGAGCTGTTTTTT. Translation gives CASSYHDTGNTGELFF.

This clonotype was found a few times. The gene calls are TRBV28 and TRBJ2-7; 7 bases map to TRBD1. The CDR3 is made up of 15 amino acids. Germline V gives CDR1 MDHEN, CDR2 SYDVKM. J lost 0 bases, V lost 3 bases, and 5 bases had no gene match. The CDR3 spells CASSFRGQTSYEQYF. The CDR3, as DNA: TGTGCCAGCAGTTTCAGGGGACAGACCTCCTACGAGCAGTACTTC.

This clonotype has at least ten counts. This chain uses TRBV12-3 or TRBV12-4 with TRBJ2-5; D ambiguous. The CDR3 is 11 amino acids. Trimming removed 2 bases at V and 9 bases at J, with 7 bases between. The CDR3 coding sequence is TGTGCCAGCAGTTTATGGTGGGCCCAGTACTTC. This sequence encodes CASSLWWAQYF.

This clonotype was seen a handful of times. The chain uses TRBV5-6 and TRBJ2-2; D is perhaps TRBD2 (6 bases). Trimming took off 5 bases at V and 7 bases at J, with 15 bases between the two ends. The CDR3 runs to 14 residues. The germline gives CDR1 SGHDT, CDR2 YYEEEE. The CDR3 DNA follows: TGTGCCAGCAGGGAGGGACTTTCGCTCGGGGAGCTGTTTTTT. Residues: CASREGLSLGELFF.

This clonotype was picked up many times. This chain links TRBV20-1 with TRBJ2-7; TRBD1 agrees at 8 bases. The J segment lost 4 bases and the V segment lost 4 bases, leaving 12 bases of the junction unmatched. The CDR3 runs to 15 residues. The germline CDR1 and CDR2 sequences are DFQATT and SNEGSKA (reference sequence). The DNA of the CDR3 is TGCAGTGCTATCGGGTGGCAGGGGGCCTGGTACGAGCAGTACTTC. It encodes CSAIGWQGAWYEQYF.

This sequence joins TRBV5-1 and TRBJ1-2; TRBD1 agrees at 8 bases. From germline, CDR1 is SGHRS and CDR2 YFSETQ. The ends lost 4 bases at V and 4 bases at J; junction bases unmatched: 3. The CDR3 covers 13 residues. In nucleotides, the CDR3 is TGCGCCAGCAGCGGGACAGGTATCTATGGCTACACCTTC. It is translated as CASSGTGIYGYTF. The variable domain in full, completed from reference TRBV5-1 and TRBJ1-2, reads KAGVTQTPRYLIKTRGQQVTLSCSPISGHRSVSWYQQTPGQGLQFLFEYFSETQRNKGNFPGRFSGRQFSNSRSEMNVSTLELGDSALYLCASSGTGIYGYTFGSGTRLTVV.

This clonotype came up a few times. This chain's CDR3 is CATSPGGISTNQETQYF. In DNA, the CDR3 is TGTGCCACCAGCCCAGGAGGGATTTCGACCAACCAAGAGACCCAGTACTTC. The chain employs TRBV15 and TRBJ2-5; tentatively, D is TRBD2 (6 bases). CDR1 and CDR2 (germline): LNHNV, YYDKDF (reference sequence). The CDR3 contains 17 residues. The V end was cut by 5 bases, the J end by 0 bases, with 19 bases between.

CDR3 nucleotides: TGTGCCAGCAGCTTGGGAAGCATGGGGCGGGCGGCTTTCTTT. This encodes CASSLGSMGRAAFF. The rearrangement joins TRBV5-6 to TRBJ1-1; D might be TRBD1 (5 bases). Deletions cut 0 bases from V and 11 bases from J, with 17 bases between. The CDR3 spans 14 residues. Germline V gene data show CDR1 as SGHDT and CDR2 as YYEEEE.

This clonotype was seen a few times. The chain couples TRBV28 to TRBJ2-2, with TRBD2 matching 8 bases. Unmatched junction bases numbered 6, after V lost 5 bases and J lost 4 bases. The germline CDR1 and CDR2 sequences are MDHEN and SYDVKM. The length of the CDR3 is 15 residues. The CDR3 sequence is CASSPAGGPTGELFF. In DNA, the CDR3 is TGTGCCAGCAGTCCCGCGGGAGGACCCACCGGGGAGCTGTTTTTT.

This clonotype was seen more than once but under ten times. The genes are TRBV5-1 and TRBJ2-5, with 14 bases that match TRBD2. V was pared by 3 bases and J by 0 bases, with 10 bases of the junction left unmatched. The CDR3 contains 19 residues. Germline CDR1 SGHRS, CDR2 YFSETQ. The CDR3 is CASSSGLAGDALYQETQYF. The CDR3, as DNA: TGCGCCAGCAGCTCGGGACTAGCGGGAGACGCCCTTTACCAAGAGACCCAGTACTTC.

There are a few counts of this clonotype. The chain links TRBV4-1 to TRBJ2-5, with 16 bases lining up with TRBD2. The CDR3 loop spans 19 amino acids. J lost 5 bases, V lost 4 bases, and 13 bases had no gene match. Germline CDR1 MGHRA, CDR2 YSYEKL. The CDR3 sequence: CASSRVWGTSGRAGETQYF. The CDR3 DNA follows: TGCGCCAGCAGCCGTGTGTGGGGGACTAGCGGGAGGGCTGGGGAGACCCAGTACTTC.

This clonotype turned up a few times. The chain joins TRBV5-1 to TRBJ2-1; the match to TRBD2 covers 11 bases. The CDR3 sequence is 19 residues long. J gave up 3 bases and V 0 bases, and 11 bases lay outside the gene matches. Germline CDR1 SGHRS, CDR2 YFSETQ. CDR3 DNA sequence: TGCGCCAGCAGCTTGGAAATTAGCGGGAGGGGTATCGTCTACAATGAGCAGTTCTTC. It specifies CASSLEISGRGIVYNEQFF.